The present T cell receptor (beta chain) was sequenced within a study of regulatory T cells in long-lasting Graves disease. Broader study findings: Persistent cases favored TRBV28, TRBJ1-2 and TRBJ2-5. Reduced TCR diversity was observed in persistent Graves' patients versus newly diagnosed patients.

Germline lookup yields CDR1 MDHEN and CDR2 SYDVKM. Between the trimmed V and J ends, which lost 4 bases and 2 bases, there was a span of 16 bases. The CDR3 is 16 amino acids. This clonotype came up a few times. Its target is not known. Arm-PCR with iRepertoire HTBI primers amplified the CDR3 regions for these TCR beta libraries. TCRdb used MiXCR to reprocess the multiplex PCR reads, holding one entry per CDR3 protein. This sample has approximately 360,000 distinct CDR3 sequences; roughly 23% occur once, and the top ten carry 25% to 30%. Specified time point: persistent/refractory GD, antithyroid drugs over 5 years with positive TRAb. Isolated PBMC RNA provided the starting material for the TCR library.

This rearrangement joins TRBV28 to TRBJ2-3; D tentatively fits TRBD1 or TRBD2 (5 bases each). The clonotype was recovered from a woman between 40 and 50 years old with Graves disease. Sequences were derived from peripheral blood mononuclear cells (PBMCs), sampled when the disease was refractory, from a patient treated with antithyroid drugs. The CDR3 coding sequence is TGTGCCAGCAGTTCTTGGTGGGACGGAAACACAGATACGCAGTATTTT. Its protein product is CASSSWWDGNTDTQYF.